The rows below give T cell receptor beta chains drawn from one sample of a study of cytomegalovirus exposure and HLA in healthy donors. This table comes from immunoSEQ multiplex PCR, and its TCRdb copy is limited to in-frame clones, with some not included. The data show more than 100,000 clones, 50% to 65% seen once. The material sequenced was PBMCs. The receptors originated from a man aged 40-49 years in good health and CMV-seropositive. Each CDR3 is given with its conserved first and last residue. Each record gives: J gene, V gene, clone size, D gene, CDR3 DNA, CDR3 protein. D genes are given only for firm matches. Size tells how often a clone was seen (once, few, many) or the class of an expanded clone, and some rows leave it out.

>TRBJ1-1|TRBV5-1|few|.
TGCGCCAGCAGCTTGGCCGCGGGAAGCACTGAAGCTTTCTTT
CASSLAAGSTEAFF
>TRBJ2-2|TRBV7-9|.|TRBD1
TGTGCCAGCAGCTTATACAGGGGACGGAGCACCGGGGAGCTGTTTTTT
CASSLYRGRSTGELFF
>TRBJ1-1|TRBV5-4|.|.
TGTGCCAGCAGCCCGGGCCCCCACGCGGACACTAAAGCTTTCTTT
CASSPGPHADTKAFF
>TRBJ2-2|TRBV6-5|.|.
TGTGCCAGCAGTTACGGGCTCGGGGGAACCGGGGAGCTGTTTTTT
CASSYGLGGTGELFF
>TRBJ2-1|TRBV4-2|.|TRBD2
TGTGCCAGCAGCCAAGACCCTAGCGGGACAACCTACAATGAGCAGTTCTTC
CASSQDPSGTTYNEQFF
>TRBJ2-7|TRBV4-1|.|.
TGCGCCAGCAGCCAAGAGGCAGGGGTCGAGCAGTACTTC
CASSQEAGVEQYF
>TRBJ2-2|TRBV30|.|.
TGTGCCTGGAGTGGCCAGGAGGGCGGGGAGCTGTTTTTT
CAWSGQEGGELFF
>TRBJ1-5|TRBV5-8|.|.
TGTGCCAGCAGCTTGGTGTGGCAGGGAGGCTATAGCAATCAGCCCCAGCATTTT
CASSLVWQGGYSNQPQHF
>TRBJ2-7|TRBV30|.|TRBD2
TGTGCCTGCGAGACTAGCGGGAGCTGCGAGCAGTACTTC
CACETSGSCEQYF
>TRBJ1-1|TRBV4-1|.|.
TGCGCCAGCAGCCAAGATCGGGGGGGCCCCACTGAAGCTTTCTTT
CASSQDRGGPTEAFF
>TRBJ1-2|TRBV7-2|few|TRBD1
TGTGCCAGCAGCTTAAGGACAGGGGTTATCTATGGCTACACCTTC
CASSLRTGVIYGYTF
>TRBJ2-7|TRBV30|.|TRBD1
TGTGCCTGGAGTCTATCCGGGACAGGGGCCTACGAGCAGTACTTC
CAWSLSGTGAYEQYF
>TRBJ2-7|TRBV19|.|TRBD1
TGTGCCAGTAGGACGAACAGGGGCTCCTACGAGCAGTACTTC
CASRTNRGSYEQYF
>TRBJ1-6|TRBV27|.|.
TGTGCCAGCACTAAGGAGGCTCCCTATAATTCACCCCTCCACTTT
CASTKEAPYNSPLHF
>TRBJ1-1|TRBV7-9|.|.
TGTGCCAGCGCGCCGGTTGGACATGGGGGCGTTTCGGGCACTGAAGCTTTCTTT
CASAPVGHGGVSGTEAFF
>TRBJ1-5|TRBV15|.|.
TGTGCCACTCAGCAGACCCGGGATCAGCCCCAGCATTTT
CATQQTRDQPQHF
>TRBJ2-3|TRBV27|.|TRBD2
TGTGCCAGCAGAGCTTATAGCGGGACCGTCACAGATACGCAGTATTTT
CASRAYSGTVTDTQYF
>TRBJ2-7|TRBV10-3|.|.
TGTGCCATCAGAAAGACGGGGAGCTCCTACGAGCAGTACTTC
CAIRKTGSSYEQYF